This T cell receptor beta chain was identified during a study of T-cell reconstitution after alpha-beta-depleted transplantation in children. Molecular barcoding with unique molecular identifiers was used for the TCRbeta library. TCRdb reprocessed the PCR reads via MiXCR and lists one record per CDR3 protein. The table records over 550,000 distinct CDR3 sequences, about 11% of them present only once. The ends were cut back, 1 base at V and 2 bases at J, with 14 bases in the middle. The CDR3 sequence is 17 residues long. Germline loops: CDR1 SGHVS, CDR2 FNYEAQ. This clonotype was observed a few times. The chain uses TRBV7-6 and TRBJ1-4; D is unresolved. The clonotype was recovered from a human donor who donated a stem cell graft to a child with acute myeloid leukemia. Sequenced here: PBMCs from the stem cell graft donor, sampled from the stem cell graft. The CDR3 loop reads CASSLDLGLVTNEKLFF. The DNA for the CDR3 is TGTGCCAGCAGCTTAGACCTGGGTTTAGTGACTAATGAAAAACTGTTTTTT.